One and the same sample provided the 13 T cell receptor beta chains below, sequenced in a study of cytomegalovirus exposure and HLA in healthy donors. It was with 60 Vbeta and 13 Jbeta primers that the PCR ran. The protocol was immunoSEQ multiplex PCR, while the TCRdb copy is restricted to in-frame clones and leaves out a portion. The repertoire holds 95,000 to 130,000 clones, with over 70% as singletons. Sequences were obtained from PBMCs. These receptors came from a woman younger than 30 in good health and CMV-seronegative.

This sequence joins TRBV5-1 and TRBJ2-6, with D possibly matching TRBD1 (6 bases). Deletions cut 4 bases from V and 1 base from J, with 9 bases between. Germline V gene data show CDR1 as SGHRS and CDR2 as YFSETQ. The CDR3 spans 15 residues. CDR3 protein: CASSRTGSGANVLTF. The DNA of the CDR3 is TGCGCCAGCAGCCGTACAGGGTCTGGGGCCAACGTCCTGACTTTC.

The rearrangement uses TRBV27 and TRBJ1-2, with D perhaps matching TRBD1 (6 bases). Germline CDR1 reads MNHEY; CDR2 reads SMNVEV (reference sequence). The CDR3 has 14 residues. Trimming cost V 4 bases and J 6 bases, with 15 bases left between them. The CDR3 reads CASSSLGTNDGYTF. CDR3 DNA: TGTGCCAGCAGTTCCCTCGGGACAAACGATGGCTACACCTTC.

The sample holds one count of this clone. The J gene is TRBJ2-7, the V gene TRBV10-2; TRBD1 aligns across 9 bases. Trimming at V came to 3 bases and at J to 5 bases, leaving 11 bases not matched to a gene. The CDR3 contains 16 residues. CDR1 is WSHSY and CDR2 is SAAADI in the germline V gene. CDR3 bases: TGCGCCAGCAGTGATGAATTACCGGGACAGGGCAACGAGCAGTACTTC. Amino acids: CASSDELPGQGNEQYF.

The V gene is TRBV10-2, the J gene TRBJ1-1; 9 nucleotides agree with TRBD1. V shed 0 bases and J 1 base; nucleotides not matched to a gene: 0. Germline CDR1 reads WSHSY; CDR2 reads SAAADI. The CDR3 has 15 amino acids. The CDR3 reads CASSESGQGNTEAFF. The CDR3, as DNA: TGCGCCAGCAGTGAGTCGGGACAGGGGAACACTGAAGCTTTCTTT.

This chain links TRBV6-1 with TRBJ2-7, with 8 bases matching TRBD2. The CDR3 has 16 residues. Germline CDR1 MNHNS, CDR2 SASEGT. Losses at the gene ends were 2 bases for V and 2 bases for J; bases not matched to a gene: 8. CDR3 region: CASSESLAGLPYEQYF. CDR3 sequence (DNA): TGTGCCAGCAGTGAAAGTCTAGCGGGTCTTCCCTACGAGCAGTACTTC.

The rearrangement links TRBV5-6 to TRBJ2-4, with 7 nucleotides matching TRBD1. The trim removed 3 bases at V and 0 bases at J, leaving 6 bases unmatched. Germline CDR1 and CDR2: SGHDT and YYEEEE. This CDR3 has 16 amino acids. The DNA of the CDR3 is TGTGCCAGCAGCTCCCCAGGGGGAAGAGCCAAAAACATTCAGTACTTC. This codes for CASSSPGGRAKNIQYF.

This clone has a single count. This chain links TRBV2 with TRBJ1-5; 10 bases are shared with TRBD1. J lost 2 bases, V lost 6 bases, and 7 bases had no gene match. CDR3 length: 16 amino acids. Germline CDR1 and CDR2: SNHLY and FYNNEI. The CDR3 region has the DNA TGTGCCAGCAGGACGGGACAGGGGATTGGCAATCAGCCCCAGCATTTT. This gives the protein CASRTGQGIGNQPQHF.

The chain has TRBV19 and TRBJ2-7; D might be TRBD1 (5 bases). The CDR3 covers 14 residues. The germline V gene encodes CDR1 LNHDA and CDR2 SQIVND (reference sequence). V was pared by 6 bases and J by 6 bases, with 18 bases between. The CDR3 nucleotides read TGTGCCAGTAGGATAACAGGATTTTACGGCGAGCAGTACTTC. Translated, it gives CASRITGFYGEQYF.

The CDR3 sequence: CASSSGIPRWEQYF. The CDR3 nucleotides read TGTGCCAGCAGCTCCGGGATCCCCCGGTGGGAGCAGTACTTC. The genes are TRBV7-9 and TRBJ2-7, with a possible D match to TRBD2 (5 bases). This CDR3 is built from 14 residues. Trimming cost V 4 bases and J 7 bases, with 17 bases left between them. Germline CDR1 is SEHNR and CDR2 is FQNEAQ (reference sequence).

This chain links TRBV27 with TRBJ2-1; 8 bases line up with TRBD2. The germline gives CDR1 MNHEY, CDR2 SMNVEV (reference sequence). The ends lost 6 bases at V and 4 bases at J; junction bases unmatched: 8. This CDR3 has 15 amino acids. The CDR3 region is CASRRRAGGYNEQFF. DNA of the CDR3: TGTGCCAGCAGAAGGAGGGCGGGGGGATACAATGAGCAGTTCTTC.

The J gene is TRBJ2-2, the V gene TRBV4-1; D gene uncertain. This CDR3 is 14 amino acids long. Trimming shortened V by 1 base and J by 9 bases, and 12 bases separated the two germline ends. Germline V lookup: CDR1 MGHRA, CDR2 YSYEKL. CDR3 region: CASSQASMAWELFF. The DNA for the CDR3 is TGCGCCAGCAGCCAAGCTTCGATGGCCTGGGAGCTGTTTTTT.

The gene calls are TRBV5-6 and TRBJ2-7; D is perhaps TRBD1 (6 bases). Germline V CDR1 and CDR2: SGHDT, YYEEEE. Trimming left V 4 bases short and J 3 bases short, with 14 bases between. CDR3 length equals 14 residues. The CDR3 loop reads CASSRLQGIYEQYF. CDR3 DNA sequence: TGTGCCAGCAGCCGACTACAGGGAATCTACGAGCAGTACTTC.

This chain joins TRBV6-5 and TRBJ2-7; D is uncertain. V was clipped by 5 bases and J by 2 bases, with 4 bases between them. Germline loops: CDR1 MNHEY, CDR2 SVGAGI. There are 11 residues in the CDR3. CDR3 loop: CASSATYEQYF. CDR3 nucleotide sequence: TGTGCCAGCAGTGCGACCTACGAGCAGTACTTC.